The 13 T cell receptor beta chains below were found in one sample sequenced in a study of CD8+ T cells in alopecia areata. Specified treatment: oral pan-JAK inhibitor, 5-10 mg twice daily. Reverse transcription of extracted RNA yielded cDNA, which provided the sequencing template. Some clones are missing from TCRdb's copy, which holds only in-frame ones; the method was immunoSEQ multiplex PCR. The sample shows about 180,000 clones, approximately 50% of them seen only once. The source material was CD8+ T cells sorted from blood, sampled between weeks 51 and 54, from a patient treated with tofacitinib. The source of these receptors is a human donor with alopecia areata.

This clone was seen more than once but under ten times. The sample contains more than one DNA sequence encoding this CDR3. The genes are TRBV29-1 and TRBJ1-5; D unclear. The CDR3 has 9 residues. Germline CDR1 reads SQVTM; CDR2 reads ANQGSEA. V was cut by 6 bases and J by 6 bases, with 3 bases left in between. CDR3 region: CSVSQPQHF. DNA for the CDR3: TGCAGCGTAAGTCAGCCCCAGCATTTT.

The J gene is TRBJ2-7, the V gene TRBV9; D is tentatively TRBD1 or TRBD2 (5 bases each). Germline CDR1 is SGDLS and CDR2 is YYNGEE. The CDR3 length is 14 residues. Trimming removed 1 base from V and 3 bases from J, with 11 bases in between. The DNA of the CDR3 is TGTGCCAGCAGCGTAATAGGGGACGGCTACGAGCAGTACTTC. Translating it yields CASSVIGDGYEQYF. Variable domain in full (rest from reference TRBV9 and TRBJ2-7): DSGVTQTPKHLITATGQRVTLRCSPRSGDLSVYWYQQSLDQGLQFLIQYYNGEERAKGNILERFSAQQFPDLHSELNLSSLELGDSALYFCASSVIGDGYEQYFGPGTRLTVT.

The chain has TRBV27 and TRBJ1-2, with 9 bases matching TRBD1. Germline CDR1 reads MNHEY; CDR2 reads SMNVEV (reference sequence). The CDR3 has 16 amino acids. The junction had 8 bases not matched to a gene; V was cut back by 2 bases and J by 4 bases. The chain's CDR3 is CASSLSPGTGIYGYTF. The CDR3 region has the DNA TGTGCCAGCAGTTTAAGTCCCGGGACAGGGATCTATGGCTACACCTTC.

Written as DNA, the CDR3 is TGTGCCATCAGTGACCCCGGGGGAGCGGGGATCACAGATACGCAGTATTTT. Protein sequence: CAISDPGGAGITDTQYF. This rearrangement joins TRBV10-3 to TRBJ2-3; TRBD2 matches at 7 bases. Germline lookup yields CDR1 ENHRY and CDR2 SYGVKD. Trimming took 3 bases from V and 2 from J; bases not matched to a gene: 11. The CDR3 is 17 residues long.

The genes are TRBV7-9 and TRBJ2-7; D call uncertain. V was pared by 7 bases and J by 3 bases, with 7 bases between. Germline V gives CDR1 SEHNR, CDR2 FQNEAQ (reference sequence). The CDR3 extends over 11 amino acids. For the CDR3, the DNA is TGTGCCAGCAACACTTTCTACGAGCAGTACTTC. As protein: CASNTFYEQYF.

The chain uses TRBV29-1 and TRBJ2-3, with 9 bases lining up with TRBD2. The ends lost 4 bases at V and 0 bases at J; junction bases unmatched: 2. This CDR3 contains 14 residues. The germline V gene has CDR1 SQVTM and CDR2 ANQGSEA. Written as DNA, the CDR3 is TGCAGCGTTGTAGCGGGGGCGAGCACAGATACGCAGTATTTT. The encoded protein is CSVVAGASTDTQYF.

V gene TRBV5-6 combines with J gene TRBJ1-1; TRBD1 matches 7 bases. The CDR3 has 16 amino acids. Germline CDR1 and CDR2: SGHDT and YYEEEE. Unmatched junction bases numbered 13, after V lost 0 bases and J lost 8 bases. The CDR3 reads CASSLAREGRGQEAFF. The CDR3 DNA is TGTGCCAGCAGCTTGGCCCGGGAGGGGCGGGGACAGGAAGCTTTCTTT.

The rearrangement uses TRBV18 and TRBJ2-3; D is undetermined. V was shortened by 6 bases and J by 1 base, with 8 bases between the two germline ends. CDR3 size: 13 residues. Germline V gives CDR1 KGHSH, CDR2 LQKENI. CDR3 loop: CASSPDRTDTQYF. The CDR3, as DNA: TGTGCCAGCTCGCCGGATCGCACAGATACGCAGTATTTT.

J is TRBJ1-3 and V is TRBV29-1; 7 bases map to TRBD1. The germline CDR1 and CDR2 sequences are SQVTM and ANQGSEA. The CDR3 totals 12 residues. J was trimmed by 5 bases and V by 7 bases; bases with no gene match: 5. CDR3 loop: CSGGDSRNTIYF. CDR3 sequence (DNA): TGCAGCGGTGGGGACAGTAGAAACACCATATATTTT.

This chain uses TRBV6-5 with TRBJ1-1; D possibly corresponds to TRBD1 (5 bases). Germline V gene sequence: CDR1 MNHEY, CDR2 SVGAGI. The CDR3 extends over 14 amino acids. V dropped 4 bases and J dropped 1 base, with 10 bases sitting between them. The CDR3 DNA follows: TGTGCCAGCAGTTGGGCAGGGCCGAACACTGAAGCTTTCTTT. It encodes CASSWAGPNTEAFF.

This clone was observed a handful of times. The rearrangement uses TRBV7-2 and TRBJ1-6, with 7 positions matching TRBD1. This CDR3 is built from 16 residues. Losses at the gene ends were 4 bases for V and 8 bases for J; bases not matched to a gene: 11. Germline V gene data show CDR1 as SGHTA and CDR2 as FQGNSA. For the CDR3, the DNA is TGTGCCAGCAGCTGGCAATCGACAGGGATATATTCACCCCTCCACTTT. This sequence encodes CASSWQSTGIYSPLHF.

The chain links TRBV2 to TRBJ2-2; no definite D call. The V and J ends lost 1 base and 0 bases respectively, with 6 bases between them. The CDR3 has 15 amino acids. Germline V gene sequence: CDR1 SNHLY, CDR2 FYNNEI. The CDR3 coding sequence is TGTGCCAGCAGTGAAGGGCATCCGAACACCGGGGAGCTGTTTTTT. Translation: CASSEGHPNTGELFF.

This clone was found a few times. V is TRBV5-6 and J is TRBJ2-2, with a weak D call TRBD1 (6 bases). Germline V lookup: CDR1 SGHDT, CDR2 YYEEEE. The CDR3 extends over 15 amino acids. V lost 3 bases, J lost 5 bases, and 14 bases lay in between. CDR3 DNA sequence: TGTGCCAGCAGCTCGCTAGGGGGAAGGACCGGGGAGCTGTTTTTT. It specifies CASSSLGGRTGELFF. The full variable domain, in which reference TRBV5-6 and TRBJ2-2 provide the parts outside the CDR3, is DAGVTQSPTHLIKTRGQQVTLRCSPKSGHDTVSWYQQALGQGPQFIFQYYEEEERQRGNFPDRFSGHQFPNYSSELNVNALLLGDSALYLCASSSLGGRTGELFFGEGSRLTVL.